These T cell receptor beta chains were read from a single sample in a study of STAT3 mutations in large granular lymphocyte leukemia. The method was immunoSEQ multiplex PCR; TCRdb's version includes in-frame clones alone and lacks a portion of them. This table holds approximately 8,400 clones, 92% found once. The source material was peripheral blood mononuclear cells. These receptor sequences come from a man in his 60s with T-cell large granular lymphocyte leukemia. Some clones in this sample may be carry-over from other donors' samples. Each CDR3 is given with its conserved first and last residue. D genes are given only for firm matches. Only part of the rows carry a size: once, few, many, or a class if the clone is expanded.

clone size	J gene	V gene	D gene	CDR3 protein	CDR3 DNA
-	TRBJ2-5	TRBV27	-	CASSLYGVQRKTQYF	TGTGCCAGCAGTTTATACGGGGTCCAGCGGAAGACCCAGTACTTC
-	TRBJ2-5	TRBV30	-	CAWSFGRVQETQYF	TGTGCCTGGAGCTTCGGACGAGTACAAGAGACCCAGTACTTC
-	TRBJ2-1	TRBV5-1	-	CASSSSTVLYNEQFF	TGCGCCAGCAGCTCAAGCACGGTTCTCTACAATGAGCAGTTCTTC
-	TRBJ2-7	TRBV25-1	-	CASSEYGGGFNF	TGTGCCAGCAGTGAATATGGAGGGGGCTTTAACTTC
-	TRBJ1-4	TRBV15	TRBD1	CATSTRQGVNEKLFF	TGTGCCACCAGCACCAGACAGGGAGTAAATGAAAAACTGTTTTTT
-	TRBJ2-3	TRBV6-6	-	CASSQGTDTQYF	TGTGCCAGCAGCCAGGGTACAGATACGCAGTATTTT
-	TRBJ2-5	TRBV28	TRBD2	CASSLSLAGQETQYF	TGTGCCAGCAGTTTAAGTCTAGCGGGACAAGAGACCCAGTACTTC
-	TRBJ2-5	TRBV5-1	-	CASSKDSNQETQYF	TGCGCCAGCAGCAAGGACTCGAACCAAGAGACCCAGTACTTC
-	TRBJ1-4	TRBV12-5	-	CASGLQGPNEKLFF	TGTGCTAGTGGTTTACAGGGACCTAATGAAAAACTGTTTTTT
-	TRBJ1-1	TRBV7-9	-	CASSPPGDTEAFF	TGTGCCAGCAGCCCACCGGGTGACACTGAAGCTTTCTTT
-	TRBJ2-7	TRBV7-9	TRBD1	CASSLTGDEQYF	TGTGCCAGCAGCCTGACAGGGGACGAGCAGTACTTC
-	TRBJ1-2	TRBV7-9	TRBD1	CASSLSDRGFYGYTF	TGTGCCAGCAGCTTATCCGACAGGGGATTCTATGGCTACACCTTC
-	TRBJ1-5	TRBV6-1	-	CASSEGGGGQPQHF	TGTGCCAGCAGTGAAGGGGGAGGCGGTCAGCCCCAGCATTTT
-	TRBJ2-5	TRBV4-2	-	CASSQVEGHNRETQYF	TGTGCCAGCAGCCAAGTAGAAGGCCATAACCGGGAGACCCAGTACTTC
-	TRBJ2-7	TRBV11-2	-	CASSWGDEQYF	TGTGCCAGCAGCTGGGGCGACGAGCAGTACTTC
-	TRBJ1-5	TRBV30	-	CAWSVGEGTQPQHF	TGTGCCTGGAGTGTAGGGGAGGGAACTCAGCCCCAGCATTTT
-	TRBJ2-3	TRBV20-1	TRBD2	CSAGGGNTQYF	TGCAGTGCTGGGGGGGGAAATACGCAGTATTTT
-	TRBJ1-6	TRBV7-9	TRBD1	CASSTGQGESPLHF	TGTGCCAGCAGCACCGGACAGGGAGAATCACCCCTCCACTTT
-	TRBJ2-5	TRBV4-3	-	CASSQDGTGYQETQYF	TGCGCCAGCAGCCAAGATGGGACGGGATACCAAGAGACCCAGTACTTC
-	TRBJ2-7	TRBV6-6	-	CASSLSTQRVEQYF	TGTGCCAGCAGTCTATCAACCCAACGGGTCGAGCAGTACTTC
-	TRBJ2-7	TRBV15	TRBD1	CATSREGTGSDEQYF	TGTGCCACCAGCAGAGAAGGGACAGGCAGCGACGAGCAGTACTTC
-	TRBJ2-5	TRBV7-9	TRBD1	CASSRDSQETQYF	TGTGCCAGCAGCAGGGACAGCCAAGAGACCCAGTACTTC
-	TRBJ1-5	TRBV4-3	TRBD1	CASSQTGGRNQPQHF	TGCGCCAGCAGCCAGACAGGGGGTCGCAATCAGCCCCAGCATTTT
-	TRBJ2-7	TRBV7-6	-	CASSLGGSKGQYF	TGTGCCAGCAGCTTAGGAGGTTCAAAAGGGCAGTACTTC
once	TRBJ2-7	TRBV7-9	TRBD2	CASSYLSGVRNEQYF	TGTGCCAGCAGCTACCTTAGCGGGGTACGGAACGAGCAGTACTTC
once	TRBJ2-2	TRBV28	-	CASSLSWSGTGELFF	TGTGCCAGCAGTTTAAGTTGGAGTGGCACCGGGGAGCTGTTTTTT
-	TRBJ2-1	TRBV5-4	-	CASSPQGFNEQFF	TGTGCCAGCAGCCCCCAAGGGTTCAATGAGCAGTTCTTC
-	TRBJ1-5	TRBV18	-	CASSPPGGGDQPQHF	TGTGCCAGCTCACCACCGGGGGGAGGGGATCAGCCCCAGCATTTT
-	TRBJ2-2	TRBV9	TRBD2	CASSLTGTSVRGTGELFF	TGTGCCAGCAGCTTGACCGGGACTAGCGTAAGGGGCACCGGGGAGCTGTTTTTT
-	TRBJ2-3	TRBV30	-	CAWSAGITTDTQYF	TGTGCCTGGAGTGCGGGAATAACCACAGATACGCAGTATTTT
-	TRBJ1-2	TRBV5-1	-	CASSPGTDIINYGYTF	TGCGCCAGCAGCCCCGGGACCGACATTATTAACTATGGCTACACCTTC
-	TRBJ2-3	TRBV29-1	TRBD1	CSVERDRGTDTQYF	TGCAGCGTTGAACGGGACAGGGGCACAGATACGCAGTATTTT
-	TRBJ2-6	TRBV5-4	TRBD2	CASSSLAGWAGANVLTF	TGTGCCAGCAGCTCACTAGCGGGGTGGGCCGGGGCCAACGTCCTGACTTTC
-	TRBJ2-7	TRBV19	TRBD2	CASSMVTSGPPYEQYF	TGTGCCAGTAGTATGGTTACTAGCGGACCCCCCTACGAGCAGTACTTC
-	TRBJ1-2	TRBV28	-	CASTSGIRGYTF	TGTGCCAGCACCTCAGGGATTCGCGGCTACACCTTC
-	TRBJ1-6	TRBV4-2	-	CASSQEMASPLHF	TGTGCCAGCAGCCAAGAGATGGCCTCACCCCTCCACTTT
-	TRBJ2-7	TRBV30	TRBD2	CASRVGAGNYEQYF	TGTGCCTCCAGGGTTGGAGCGGGGAACTACGAGCAGTACTTC
-	TRBJ1-1	TRBV5-1	TRBD1	CASSYRQGADTEAFF	TGCGCCAGCAGCTACAGACAGGGGGCGGACACTGAAGCTTTCTTT
few	TRBJ2-7	TRBV7-9	TRBD1	CASSLGRGQAFRWKQYF	TGTGCCAGCAGCTTAGGACGAGGACAGGCCTTCCGTTGGAAGCAGTACTTC
-	TRBJ2-1	TRBV9	TRBD2	CASSVETGLAMEQFF	TGTGCCAGCAGCGTAGAAACGGGACTAGCGATGGAGCAGTTCTTC
-	TRBJ2-3	TRBV9	TRBD2	CASSVASAGVGTDTQYF	TGTGCCAGCAGCGTAGCTTCCGCGGGAGTAGGCACAGATACGCAGTATTTT
-	TRBJ2-1	TRBV29-1	-	CSLEGGPLTNEQFF	TGCAGCCTAGAGGGGGGGCCTTTGACGAATGAGCAGTTCTTC
-	TRBJ2-3	TRBV9	-	CASSVSYRVTDTQYF	TGTGCCAGCAGCGTCTCCTACAGGGTCACAGATACGCAGTATTTT
once	TRBJ2-7	TRBV28	-	CASSSSTSGAPYEQYF	TGTGCCAGCAGCTCCTCGACGTCAGGGGCCCCCTACGAGCAGTACTTC
-	TRBJ2-7	TRBV15	TRBD2	CATSRDRRESREQYF	TGTGCCACCAGCAGAGATCGGCGGGAGAGTCGCGAGCAGTACTTC
-	TRBJ1-6	TRBV7-3	-	CAGRSIHF	TGTGCCGGTCGGAGTATCCACTTT
-	TRBJ2-7	TRBV5-1	-	CASSAAWSAYEQYF	TGCGCCAGCAGCGCAGCGTGGTCCGCCTACGAGCAGTACTTC
-	TRBJ2-4	TRBV27	-	CASSIRQDGNIQYF	TGTGCCAGCAGTATCCGACAGGATGGAAACATTCAGTACTTC
-	TRBJ2-5	TRBV29-1	-	CSVRLAPETQYF	TGCAGCGTTAGGCTAGCCCCCGAGACCCAGTACTTC
-	TRBJ1-1	TRBV30	-	CARRPVVNTEAFF	TGTGCCCGGAGGCCGGTGGTGAACACTGAAGCTTTCTTT
few	TRBJ1-5	TRBV6-6	TRBD1	CASSAGTGGSSQPQHF	TGTGCCAGCAGTGCCGGGACAGGGGGAAGTAGTCAGCCCCAGCATTTT
-	TRBJ2-2	TRBV18	-	CASSPSGKGVTGELFF	TGTGCCAGCTCACCATCGGGGAAAGGGGTCACCGGGGAGCTGTTTTTT
-	TRBJ2-7	TRBV5-1	-	CASSGVAGQSGHEQYF	TGCGCCAGCAGCGGCGTAGCGGGACAGTCGGGCCACGAGCAGTACTTC
-	TRBJ1-5	TRBV6-5	-	CASSYTGDQPQHF	TGTGCCAGCAGTTACACCGGGGATCAGCCCCAGCATTTT